Given below is one TCR beta chain in context. The target of this receptor is not known. Qualities for individual bases were not recorded, and no much larger clone is one base off. CDR1 SQVTM and CDR2 ANQGSEA are derived from the germline V gene. The V end loses 5 bases and the J end loses 0 bases, and a stretch of 26 bases separates them. The CDR3 contains 19 residues, cysteine and phenylalanine counted. The CDR3 DNA has 57 bases and is translated from base 1. The library was obtained by the immunoSEQ multiplex PCR assay. The table comes from immuneACCESS by way of TCRdb, which keeps in-frame sequences with V and J called. Part of the clones is missing from these tables; in studies checked, under half for an unresolved V gene and the rest for unknown reasons. For this sample there are approximately 37,000 clones; around nine tenths appear just once. Jointly, the top ten make up roughly 4% of the sample.

The data belong to a study of T cell changes during pregnancy in multiple sclerosis (dated by TCRdb to the late 2010s). For the study in its entirety: Changes in the T cell repertoire over the course of pregnancy were examined in this study in women with multiple sclerosis.

This TCR derives from a female donor with multiple sclerosis, enrolled in a pregnancy study. This specimen was CD8+ T cells from peripheral blood mononuclear cells, taken in the first trimester of pregnancy. The V and J segments used are TRBV29-1 and TRBJ2-1, and the D gene may be TRBD2, 5 bases matching. This receptor carries the CDR3 CSVLKGAEGGSGSYNEQFF. The DNA sequence is as follows: TGCAGCGTTCTCAAGGGAGCGGAAGGTGGGTCTGGCTCCTACAATGAGCAGTTCTTC.